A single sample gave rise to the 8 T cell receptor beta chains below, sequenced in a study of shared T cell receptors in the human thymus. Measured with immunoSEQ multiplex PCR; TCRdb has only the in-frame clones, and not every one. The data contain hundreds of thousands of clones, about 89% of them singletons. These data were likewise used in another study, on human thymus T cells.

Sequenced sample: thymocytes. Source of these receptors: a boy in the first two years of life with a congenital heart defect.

The chain's CDR3 is CASSSRRQGRGYEQYF. CDR3 coding DNA: TGTGCCAGCAGTTCCAGAAGACAGGGAAGGGGCTACGAGCAGTACTTC. This chain connects TRBV28 to TRBJ2-7; 7 positions agree with TRBD1. CDR3 length: 16 amino acids. Germline V gene sequence: CDR1 MDHEN, CDR2 SYDVKM. J gave up 3 bases and V 4 bases, and 12 bases lay outside the gene matches.

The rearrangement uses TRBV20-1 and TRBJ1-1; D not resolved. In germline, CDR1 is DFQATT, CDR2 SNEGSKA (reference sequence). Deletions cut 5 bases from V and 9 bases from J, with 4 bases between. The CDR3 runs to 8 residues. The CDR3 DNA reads TGCAGTGCTTCTCAAGCTTTCTTT. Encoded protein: CSASQAFF.

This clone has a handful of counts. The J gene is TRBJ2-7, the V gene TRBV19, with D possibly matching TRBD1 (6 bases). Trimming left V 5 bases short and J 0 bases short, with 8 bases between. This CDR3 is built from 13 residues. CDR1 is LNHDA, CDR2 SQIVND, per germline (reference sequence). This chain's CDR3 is CASSQGSSYEQYF. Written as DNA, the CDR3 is TGTGCCAGTAGTCAGGGGAGCTCCTACGAGCAGTACTTC.

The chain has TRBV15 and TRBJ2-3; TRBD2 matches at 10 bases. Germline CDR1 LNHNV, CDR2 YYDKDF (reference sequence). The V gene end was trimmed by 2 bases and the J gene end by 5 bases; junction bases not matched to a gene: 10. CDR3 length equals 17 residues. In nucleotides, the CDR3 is TGTGCCACCAGCAGATCTGGAGTAGCGGGAGGTGGAGATACGCAGTATTTT. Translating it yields CATSRSGVAGGGDTQYF.

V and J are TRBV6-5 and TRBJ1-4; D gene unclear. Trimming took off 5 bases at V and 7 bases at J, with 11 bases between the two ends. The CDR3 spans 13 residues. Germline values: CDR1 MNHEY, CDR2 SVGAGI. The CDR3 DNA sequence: TGTGCCAGCAGTCCCCGTAATTGTGAAAAACTGTTTTTT. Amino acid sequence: CASSPRNCEKLFF.

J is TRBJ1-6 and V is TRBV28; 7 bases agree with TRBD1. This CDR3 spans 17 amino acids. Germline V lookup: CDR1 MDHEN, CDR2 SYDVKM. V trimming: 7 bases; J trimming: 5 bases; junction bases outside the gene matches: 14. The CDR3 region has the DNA TGTGCCAGCACCTTAACCCCTGGACAGGCTAATAATTCACCCCTCCACTTT. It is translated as CASTLTPGQANNSPLHF.

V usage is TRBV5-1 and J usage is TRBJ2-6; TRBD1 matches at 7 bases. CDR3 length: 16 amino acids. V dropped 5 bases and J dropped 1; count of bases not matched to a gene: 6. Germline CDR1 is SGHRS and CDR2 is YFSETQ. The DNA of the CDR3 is TGCGCCAGCAGTCCCGGGACAGAGTCTGGGGCCAACGTCCTGACTTTC. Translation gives CASSPGTESGANVLTF.

The CDR3 region is CASSLVYSTDTQYF. CDR3 DNA sequence: TGTGCCAGCAGCTTAGTCTATAGCACAGATACGCAGTATTTT. The chain employs TRBV11-2 and TRBJ2-3; D remains ambiguous. The CDR3 runs 14 residues. From germline, CDR1 is SGHAT and CDR2 FQNNGV. V gave up 1 base and J gave up 0 bases, with 5 bases separating them.